The TCR beta chain described here comes from a study of blood T cell repertoires in COVID-19. Overall study context: There were acute and convalescent COVID-19 samples, and they came from the United States, Italy and Spain. From T cells, B-cell-depleted T cells, or PBMCs came the material, which was cDNA or gDNA.

Per the authors' pipeline: Amplified reference gene primers provided the basis for estimating nucleated cell counts. Some clones are missing from TCRdb's copy, which holds only in-frame ones; the method was immunoSEQ multiplex PCR. The V and J calls and clone size were taken over from that table, and D and trimming were inferred from the DNA. The repertoire holds about 60,000 clones, with more than 80% as singletons. Germline values: CDR1 MGHDK, CDR2 SYGVNS. V gave up 3 bases and J gave up 1 base, with 12 bases separating them. The CDR3 totals 15 residues. The chain links TRBV25-1 to TRBJ1-1; tentative D call: TRBD1 (6 bases). Sequences were obtained from peripheral blood. This clonotype was obtained from a man aged 60-69 years with acute or convalescent COVID-19. CDR3 in amino acids: CASSDGQKKNTEAFF. The CDR3 nucleotides are TGTGCCAGCAGTGATGGACAGAAAAAGAACACTGAAGCTTTCTTT.